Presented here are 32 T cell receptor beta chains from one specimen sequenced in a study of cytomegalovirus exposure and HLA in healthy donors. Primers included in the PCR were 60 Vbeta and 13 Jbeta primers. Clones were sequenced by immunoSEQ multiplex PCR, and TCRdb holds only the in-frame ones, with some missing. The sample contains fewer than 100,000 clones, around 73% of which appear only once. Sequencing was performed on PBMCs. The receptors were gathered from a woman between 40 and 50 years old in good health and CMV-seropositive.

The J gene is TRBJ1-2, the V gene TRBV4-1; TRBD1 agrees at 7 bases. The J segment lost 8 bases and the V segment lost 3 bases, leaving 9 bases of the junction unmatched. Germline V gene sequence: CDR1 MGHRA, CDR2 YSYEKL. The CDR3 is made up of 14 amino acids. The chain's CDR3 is CASSQGGQVLGYTF. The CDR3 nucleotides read TGCGCCAGCAGCCAGGGAGGACAGGTTCTGGGCTACACCTTC.

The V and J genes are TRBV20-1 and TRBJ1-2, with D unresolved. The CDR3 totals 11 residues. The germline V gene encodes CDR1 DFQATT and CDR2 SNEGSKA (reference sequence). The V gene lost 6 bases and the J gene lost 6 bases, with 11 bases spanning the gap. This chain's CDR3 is CSARPGNGYTF. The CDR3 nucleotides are TGCAGTGCCAGACCAGGAAATGGCTACACCTTC.

The CDR3 region has the DNA TGTGCCAGCAGCTCCAGCGGGCGCTACAATGAGCAGTTCTTC. Protein sequence: CASSSSGRYNEQFF. The genes are TRBV11-3 and TRBJ2-1; the D gene is possibly TRBD2 (6 bases). Germline CDR1 and CDR2: SGHNT and YENEEA. The CDR3 totals 14 residues. V gave up 4 bases and J gave up 3 bases, with 10 bases separating them. Variable domain in full (rest from reference TRBV11-3 and TRBJ2-1): EAGVVQSPRYKIIEKKQPVAFWCNPISGHNTLYWYLQNLGQGPELLIRYENEEAVDDSQLPKDRFSAERLKGVDSTLKIQPAELGDSAVYLCASSSSGRYNEQFFGPGTRLTVL.

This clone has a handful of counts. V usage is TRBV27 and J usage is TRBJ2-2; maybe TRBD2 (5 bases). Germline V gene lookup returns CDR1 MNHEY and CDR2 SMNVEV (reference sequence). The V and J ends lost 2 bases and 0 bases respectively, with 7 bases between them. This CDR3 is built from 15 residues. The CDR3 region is CASSLLASNTGELFF. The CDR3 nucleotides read TGTGCCAGCAGTTTACTAGCCTCGAACACCGGGGAGCTGTTTTTT.

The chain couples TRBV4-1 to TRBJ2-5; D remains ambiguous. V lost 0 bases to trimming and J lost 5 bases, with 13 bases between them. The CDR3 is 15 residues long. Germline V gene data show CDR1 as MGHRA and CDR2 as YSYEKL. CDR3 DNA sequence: TGCGCCAGCAGCCAAGATCGTGGTCCCCAGGAGACCCAGTACTTC. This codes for CASSQDRGPQETQYF.

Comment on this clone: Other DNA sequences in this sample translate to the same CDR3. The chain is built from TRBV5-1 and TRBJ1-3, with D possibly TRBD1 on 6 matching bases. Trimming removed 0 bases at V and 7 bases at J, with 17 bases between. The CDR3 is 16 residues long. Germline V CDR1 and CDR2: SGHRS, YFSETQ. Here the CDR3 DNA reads TGCGCCAGCAGCTTGGATGGGGGGGGCGCACGGAACACCATATATTTT. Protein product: CASSLDGGGARNTIYF. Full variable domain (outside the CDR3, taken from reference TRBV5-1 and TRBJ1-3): KAGVTQTPRYLIKTRGQQVTLSCSPISGHRSVSWYQQTPGQGLQFLFEYFSETQRNKGNFPGRFSGRQFSNSRSEMNVSTLELGDSALYLCASSLDGGGARNTIYFGEGSWLTVV.

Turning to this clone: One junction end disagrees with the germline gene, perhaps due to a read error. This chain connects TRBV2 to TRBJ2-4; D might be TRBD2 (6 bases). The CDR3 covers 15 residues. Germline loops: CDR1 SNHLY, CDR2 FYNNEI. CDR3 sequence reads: CASSEDLGTSNIQYF. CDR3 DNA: TGTGCTAGCAGTGAGGATCTTGGGACTTCGAACATTCAGTACTTC.

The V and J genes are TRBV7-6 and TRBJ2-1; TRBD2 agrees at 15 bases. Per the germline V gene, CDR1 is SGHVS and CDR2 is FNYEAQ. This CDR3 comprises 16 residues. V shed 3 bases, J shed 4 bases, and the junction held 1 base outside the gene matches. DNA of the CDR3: TGTGCCAGCAGCTTTGGACTAGCGGGAGGGTACAATGAGCAGTTCTTC. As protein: CASSFGLAGGYNEQFF.

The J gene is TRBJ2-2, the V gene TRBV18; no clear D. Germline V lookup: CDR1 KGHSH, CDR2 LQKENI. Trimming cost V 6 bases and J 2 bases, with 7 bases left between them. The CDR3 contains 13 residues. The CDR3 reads CASSPRNTGELFF. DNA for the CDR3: TGTGCCAGCTCTCCGAGAAACACCGGGGAGCTGTTTTTT.

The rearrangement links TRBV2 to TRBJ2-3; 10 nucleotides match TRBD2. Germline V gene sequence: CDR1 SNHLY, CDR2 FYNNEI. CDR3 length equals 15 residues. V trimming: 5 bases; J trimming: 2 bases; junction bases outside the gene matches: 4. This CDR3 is CASSSLAGDTDTQYF. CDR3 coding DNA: TGTGCCAGCAGTTCCCTAGCGGGAGACACAGATACGCAGTATTTT.

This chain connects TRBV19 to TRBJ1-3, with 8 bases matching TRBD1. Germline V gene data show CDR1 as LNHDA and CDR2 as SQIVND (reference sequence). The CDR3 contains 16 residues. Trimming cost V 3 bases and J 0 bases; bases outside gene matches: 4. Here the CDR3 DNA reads TGTGCCAGTAGTATCTTTACAGGGGGCTCTGGAAACACCATATATTTT. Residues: CASSIFTGGSGNTIYF.

The CDR3, as DNA: TGCGCCAGCAGCTTGGGACAGGGTCAGCCCCAGCATTTT. It encodes CASSLGQGQPQHF. V gene TRBV5-1 combines with J gene TRBJ1-5, with 7 bases fitting TRBD1. The CDR3 sequence is 13 residues long. Trimming cost V 0 bases and J 6 bases; bases outside gene matches: 0. Germline loops: CDR1 SGHRS, CDR2 YFSETQ.

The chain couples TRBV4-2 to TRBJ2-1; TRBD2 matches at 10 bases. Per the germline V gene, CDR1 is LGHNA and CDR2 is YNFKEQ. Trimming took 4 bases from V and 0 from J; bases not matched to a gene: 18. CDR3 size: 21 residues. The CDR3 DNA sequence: TGTGCCAGCAGCCCTCCCCCGGGACTAGCGTCACGTACCAGCTCCTACAATGAGCAGTTCTTC. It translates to CASSPPPGLASRTSSYNEQFF.

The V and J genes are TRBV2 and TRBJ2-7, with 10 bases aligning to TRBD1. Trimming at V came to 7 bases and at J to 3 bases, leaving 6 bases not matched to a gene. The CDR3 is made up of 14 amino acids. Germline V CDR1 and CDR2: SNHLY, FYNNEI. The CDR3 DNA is TGTGCCAGCAAAATTGGGACAGGGGTCTACGAGCAGTACTTC. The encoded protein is CASKIGTGVYEQYF.

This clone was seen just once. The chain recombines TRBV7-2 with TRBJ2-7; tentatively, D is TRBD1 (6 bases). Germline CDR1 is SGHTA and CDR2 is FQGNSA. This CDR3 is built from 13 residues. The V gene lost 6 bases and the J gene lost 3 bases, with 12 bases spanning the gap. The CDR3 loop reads CASSAGVHYEQYF. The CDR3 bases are TGTGCCAGCAGTGCAGGGGTCCACTACGAGCAGTACTTC.

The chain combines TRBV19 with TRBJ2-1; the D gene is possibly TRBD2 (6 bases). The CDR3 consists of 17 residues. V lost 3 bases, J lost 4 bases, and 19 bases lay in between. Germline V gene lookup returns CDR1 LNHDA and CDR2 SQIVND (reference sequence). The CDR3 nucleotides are TGTGCCAGTAGTATTGGGGGAGTAGCGGACCCTTACAATGAGCAGTTCTTC. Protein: CASSIGGVADPYNEQFF.

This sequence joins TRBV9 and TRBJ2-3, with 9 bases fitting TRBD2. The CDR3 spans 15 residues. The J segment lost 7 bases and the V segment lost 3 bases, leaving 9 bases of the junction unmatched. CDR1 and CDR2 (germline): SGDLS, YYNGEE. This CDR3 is CASSALAGVGYTQYF. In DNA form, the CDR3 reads TGTGCCAGCAGCGCTTTAGCGGGAGTCGGATATACGCAGTATTTT.

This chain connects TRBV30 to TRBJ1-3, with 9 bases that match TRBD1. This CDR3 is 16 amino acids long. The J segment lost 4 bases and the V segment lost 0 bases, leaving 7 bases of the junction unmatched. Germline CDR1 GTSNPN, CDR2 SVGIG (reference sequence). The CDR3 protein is CAWSVRDRAPGNTIYF. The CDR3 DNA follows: TGTGCCTGGAGTGTACGGGACAGGGCTCCGGGAAACACCATATATTTT.

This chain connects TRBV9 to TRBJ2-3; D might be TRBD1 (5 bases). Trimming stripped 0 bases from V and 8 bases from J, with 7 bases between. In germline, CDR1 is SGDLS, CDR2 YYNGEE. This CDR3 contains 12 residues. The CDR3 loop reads CASSVGDSTQYF. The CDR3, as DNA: TGTGCCAGCAGCGTAGGAGACAGTACGCAGTATTTT.

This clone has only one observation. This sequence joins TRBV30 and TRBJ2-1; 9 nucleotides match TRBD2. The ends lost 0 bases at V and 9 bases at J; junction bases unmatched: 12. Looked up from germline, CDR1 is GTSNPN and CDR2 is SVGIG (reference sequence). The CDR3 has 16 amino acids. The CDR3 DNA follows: TGTGCCTGGAGTGTTGGGGCGGGAGGGGTTTACGGTGAGCAGTTCTTC. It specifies CAWSVGAGGVYGEQFF.

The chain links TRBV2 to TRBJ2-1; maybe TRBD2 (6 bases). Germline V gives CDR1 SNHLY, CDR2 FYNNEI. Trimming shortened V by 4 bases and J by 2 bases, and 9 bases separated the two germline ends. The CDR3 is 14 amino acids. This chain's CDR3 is CASSGAGTYNEQFF. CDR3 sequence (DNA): TGTGCCAGCAGTGGGGCGGGAACCTACAATGAGCAGTTCTTC.

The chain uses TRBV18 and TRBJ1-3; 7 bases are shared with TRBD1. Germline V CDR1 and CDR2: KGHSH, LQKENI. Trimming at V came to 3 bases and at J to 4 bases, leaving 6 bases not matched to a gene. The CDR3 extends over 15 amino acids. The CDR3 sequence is CASSPSPTGGNTIYF. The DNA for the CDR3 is TGTGCCAGCTCACCCTCTCCGACAGGGGGAAACACCATATATTTT.

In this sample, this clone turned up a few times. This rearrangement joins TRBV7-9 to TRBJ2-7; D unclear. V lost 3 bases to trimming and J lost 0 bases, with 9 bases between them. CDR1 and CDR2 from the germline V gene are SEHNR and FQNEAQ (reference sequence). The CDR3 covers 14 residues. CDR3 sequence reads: CASSFFPSSYEQYF. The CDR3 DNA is TGTGCCAGCAGCTTCTTTCCTAGCTCCTACGAGCAGTACTTC.

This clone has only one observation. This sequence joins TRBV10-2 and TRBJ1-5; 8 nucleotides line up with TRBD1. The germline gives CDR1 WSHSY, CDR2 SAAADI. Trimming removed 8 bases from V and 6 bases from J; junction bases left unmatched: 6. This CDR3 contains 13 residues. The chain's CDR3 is CASAGGVGQPQHF. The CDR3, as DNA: TGCGCCAGCGCAGGGGGCGTAGGTCAGCCCCAGCATTTT.

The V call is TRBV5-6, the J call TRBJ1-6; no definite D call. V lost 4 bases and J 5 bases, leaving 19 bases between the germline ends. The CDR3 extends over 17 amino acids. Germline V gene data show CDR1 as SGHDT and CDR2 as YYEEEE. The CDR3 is CASSALGGSEHNSPLHF. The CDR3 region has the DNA TGTGCCAGCAGCGCCCTAGGTGGTTCAGAACATAATTCACCCCTCCACTTT.

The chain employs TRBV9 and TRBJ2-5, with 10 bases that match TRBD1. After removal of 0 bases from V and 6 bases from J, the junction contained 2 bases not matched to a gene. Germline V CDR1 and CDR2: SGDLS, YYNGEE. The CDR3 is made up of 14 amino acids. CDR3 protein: CASSVGDRGQTQYF. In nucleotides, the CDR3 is TGTGCCAGCAGCGTAGGGGACAGGGGACAGACCCAGTACTTC.

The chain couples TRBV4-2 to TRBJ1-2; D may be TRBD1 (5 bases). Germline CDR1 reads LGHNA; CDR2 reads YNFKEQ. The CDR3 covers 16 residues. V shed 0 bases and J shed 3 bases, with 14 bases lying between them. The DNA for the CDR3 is TGTGCCAGCAGCCAAGATCTGGGCAGGGCGGACTATGGCTACACCTTC. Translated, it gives CASSQDLGRADYGYTF.

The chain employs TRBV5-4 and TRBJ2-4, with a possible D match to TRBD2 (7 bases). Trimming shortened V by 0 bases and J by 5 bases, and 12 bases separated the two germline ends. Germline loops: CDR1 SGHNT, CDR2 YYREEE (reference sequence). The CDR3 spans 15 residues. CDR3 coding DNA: TGTGCCAGCAGCTTGGGACTAGCAGGGGAAAACATTCAGTACTTC. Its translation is CASSLGLAGENIQYF.

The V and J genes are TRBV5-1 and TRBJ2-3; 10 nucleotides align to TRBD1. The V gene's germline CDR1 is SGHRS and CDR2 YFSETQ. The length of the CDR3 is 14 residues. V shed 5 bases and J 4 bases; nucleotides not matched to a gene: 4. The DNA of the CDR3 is TGCGCCAGCAGTATGGGACAGGGGTCAGATACGCAGTATTTT. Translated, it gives CASSMGQGSDTQYF.

As DNA, the CDR3 is TGTGCCAGCAGCTTCCTCGGACAGGGAGGATACTATGGCTACACCTTC. This codes for CASSFLGQGGYYGYTF. The J gene is TRBJ1-2, the V gene TRBV11-3; 8 bases fit TRBD1. V gave up 3 bases and J gave up 3 bases; unmatched junction bases: 9. The CDR3 has 16 amino acids. Germline V gives CDR1 SGHNT, CDR2 YENEEA.

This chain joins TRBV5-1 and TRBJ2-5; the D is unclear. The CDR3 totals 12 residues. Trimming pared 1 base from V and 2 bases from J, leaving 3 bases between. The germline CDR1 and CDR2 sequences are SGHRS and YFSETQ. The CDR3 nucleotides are TGCGCCAGCAGCTTGACACAAGAGACCCAGTACTTC. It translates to CASSLTQETQYF.

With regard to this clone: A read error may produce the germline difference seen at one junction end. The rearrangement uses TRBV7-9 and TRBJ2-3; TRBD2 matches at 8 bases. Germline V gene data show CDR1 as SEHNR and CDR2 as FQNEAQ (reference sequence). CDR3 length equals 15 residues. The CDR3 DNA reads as TGTTCCAGCAGCTTAGATGGGACTAGGACAGATACGCAGTATTTT. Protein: CSSSLDGTRTDTQYF.